The rows below give T cell receptor beta chains drawn from one sample of a study of cytomegalovirus exposure and HLA in healthy donors. Sequencing was performed with immunoSEQ multiplex PCR; in TCRdb, only in-frame clones are kept and a portion is missing. The sample lists under 200,000 clones; roughly 12% were seen once. The sequencing sample was made of PBMCs. The receptors shown here come from a man aged 50-60 years in good health and CMV-seropositive. CDR3s include the opening cysteine and the closing phenylalanine or tryptophan. Each record gives: J gene, V gene, CDR3 protein.

>TRBJ2-5|TRBV6-5
CASSLGPPKTQYF
>TRBJ1-2|TRBV15
CATSLDRAGYGYTF
>TRBJ1-1|TRBV28
CASITASGTEAFF
>.|TRBV30
CAWSPQGYEQYF
>TRBJ1-4|TRBV19
CASSPIRDRGEEKLFF
>TRBJ2-3|TRBV7-2
CASSLSGGAGDTQYF
>TRBJ1-2|TRBV6-1
CASSPDSYGYTF
>TRBJ1-5|TRBV7-2
CASSSRVSNQPQHF
>TRBJ1-2|TRBV6-5
CASSSPGQGDGYTF
>TRBJ1-6|TRBV7-2
CASSLFQGGSYNSPLHF
>TRBJ2-1|TRBV7-9
CASSLGGRFNEQFF
>TRBJ2-3|TRBV5-4
CASSPDQGRLMADTQYF
>TRBJ1-2|TRBV7-9
CASSSAGIGVGGYTF
>TRBJ1-6|TRBV28
CASSAIDSYNSPLHF
>TRBJ2-2|TRBV28
CASSLGWTGELFF
>TRBJ2-2|TRBV11-3
CASSPRRGWGGENTGELFF
>TRBJ1-1|TRBV28
CASRQATGPNTEAFF
>TRBJ1-5|TRBV19
CASSIEGTRQPQHF
>TRBJ1-2|TRBV7-9
CASSLAPVRGPNYGYTF